This T cell receptor beta chain was profiled in a study of T cells in localized non-small cell lung cancer. The protocol was immunoSEQ multiplex PCR, while the TCRdb copy is restricted to in-frame clones and leaves out a portion. The table shows some 28,000 clones, with 70% to 90% occurring only once. CDR1 is SGHNT and CDR2 is YYREEE in the germline V gene (reference sequence). The CDR3 is made up of 14 amino acids. Deletions cut 1 base from V and 2 bases from J, with 6 bases between. The sequence was obtained from a woman aged 18-49 years with stage I lung adenocarcinoma. The material was peripheral blood, obtained before any cancer treatment. V usage is TRBV5-4 and J usage is TRBJ2-2; possible D gene TRBD2, 5 bases. The chain's CDR3 is CASSLTRNTGELFF. The DNA of the CDR3 is TGTGCCAGCAGCTTGACTAGAAACACCGGGGAGCTGTTTTTT.